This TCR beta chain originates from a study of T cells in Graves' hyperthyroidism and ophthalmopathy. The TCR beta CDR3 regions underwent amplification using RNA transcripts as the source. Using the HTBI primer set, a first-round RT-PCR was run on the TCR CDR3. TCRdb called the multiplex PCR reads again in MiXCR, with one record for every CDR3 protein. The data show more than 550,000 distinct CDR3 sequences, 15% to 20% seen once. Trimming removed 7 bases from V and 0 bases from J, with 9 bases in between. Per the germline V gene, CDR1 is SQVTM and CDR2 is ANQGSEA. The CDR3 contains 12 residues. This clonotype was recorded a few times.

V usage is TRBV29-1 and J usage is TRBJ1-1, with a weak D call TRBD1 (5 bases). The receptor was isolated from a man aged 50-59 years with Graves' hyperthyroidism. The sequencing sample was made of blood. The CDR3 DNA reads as TGCAGCGATCAGGGAATGAACACTGAAGCTTTCTTT. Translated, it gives CSDQGMNTEAFF.